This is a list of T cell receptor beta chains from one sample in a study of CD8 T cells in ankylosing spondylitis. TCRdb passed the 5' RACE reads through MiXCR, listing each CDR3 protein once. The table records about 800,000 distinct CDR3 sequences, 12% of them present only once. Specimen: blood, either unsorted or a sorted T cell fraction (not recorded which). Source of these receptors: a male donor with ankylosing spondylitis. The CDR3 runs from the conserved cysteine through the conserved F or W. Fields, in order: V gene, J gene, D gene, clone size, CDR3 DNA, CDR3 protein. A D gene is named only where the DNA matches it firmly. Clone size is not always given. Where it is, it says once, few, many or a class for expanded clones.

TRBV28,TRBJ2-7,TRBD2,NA,TGTGCCAGCAGCGACAGCGGGGGCGTTGTGCAGTACTTC,CASSDSGGVVQYF
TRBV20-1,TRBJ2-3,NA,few,TGCAGTGCTAGAGGAGGGCGGCTGAGCACAGATACGCAGTATTTT,CSARGGRLSTDTQYF
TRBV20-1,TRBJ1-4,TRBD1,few,TGCAGTGCTAGAGAGGGACAGAATAATGAAAAACTGTTTTTT,CSAREGQNNEKLFF
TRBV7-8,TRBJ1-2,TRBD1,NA,TGTGCCAGCACCGAGGACAGGGGAGCAGGCTACACCTTC,CASTEDRGAGYTF
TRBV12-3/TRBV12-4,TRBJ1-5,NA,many,TGTGCCAGCAGTCCCAGGGTAGGGCAGCCCCAGCATTTT,CASSPRVGQPQHF
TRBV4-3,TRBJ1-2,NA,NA,TGCGCCAGCAGCCAAGTTGTACAAGCGGGTTACACCTTC,CASSQVVQAGYTF
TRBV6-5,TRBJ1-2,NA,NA,TGTGCCAGCAGTTACTCGTTCCGGGAGGCTGGCTACACCTTC,CASSYSFREAGYTF
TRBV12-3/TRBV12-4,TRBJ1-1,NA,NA,TGTGCCAGCAGTTTATGGCAGGGTTTCGAAGCTTTCTTT,CASSLWQGFEAFF
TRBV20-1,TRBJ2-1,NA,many,TGCAGTGCTAGAGTCGGAAACGCCGCTATTAGCTCCTACAATGAGCAGTTCTTC,CSARVGNAAISSYNEQFF
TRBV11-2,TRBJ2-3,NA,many,TGTGCCAGCAGCCCACTCGGGACGGTGATCCTTAGCACAGATACGCAGTATTTT,CASSPLGTVILSTDTQYF
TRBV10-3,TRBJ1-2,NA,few,TGTGCCATCAGTGGTGGGGCTAGCAGGGCCTATGGCTACACCTTC,CAISGGASRAYGYTF
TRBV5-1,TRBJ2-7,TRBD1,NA,TGCGCCAGCGGACAGGGAGTCCACGAGCAGTACTTC,CASGQGVHEQYF
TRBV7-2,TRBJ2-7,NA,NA,TGTGCCAGCAGCCCCAGGAGATCTCCTTTTGGGGAGCAGTACTTC,CASSPRRSPFGEQYF
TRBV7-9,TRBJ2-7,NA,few,TGTGCCAGCAGCTTCTCACAGTCCACCTACGAGCAGTACTTC,CASSFSQSTYEQYF
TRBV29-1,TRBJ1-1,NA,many,TGCAGCGTTCGACCCATAGGGCTTCCTGACGATGAAGCTTTCTTT,CSVRPIGLPDDEAFF
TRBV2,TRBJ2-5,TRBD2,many,TGTGCCAGCAGAGCAGCGGGGCCAGAGACCCAGTACTTC,CASRAAGPETQYF
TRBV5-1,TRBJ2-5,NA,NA,TGCGCCAGCAGCTTGGTGGGGGCAGGAAAAGAGACCCAGTACTTC,CASSLVGAGKETQYF
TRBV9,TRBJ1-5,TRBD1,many,TGTGCCAGCAGCGTCGGACAGGGTCGGAATCAGCCCCAGCATTTT,CASSVGQGRNQPQHF
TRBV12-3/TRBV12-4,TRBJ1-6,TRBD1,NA,TGTGCCAGCAGTCCGGACAGGCGGGCACCCCTCCACTTT,CASSPDRRAPLHF
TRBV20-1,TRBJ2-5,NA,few,TGCAGTGCTAGAGATCACAGGGAGGGGGAGACCCAGTACTTC,CSARDHREGETQYF
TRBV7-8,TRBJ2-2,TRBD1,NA,TGTGCCAGCAGTTTATACGGGACAGGGTCAACCGGGGAGCTGTTTTTT,CASSLYGTGSTGELFF
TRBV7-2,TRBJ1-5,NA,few,TGTGCCAGCAGCTTAGCCCGGGAGGTCCAGCCCCAGCATTTT,CASSLAREVQPQHF
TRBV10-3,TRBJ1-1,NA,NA,TGTGCCGGGGGGGAGTACCCCACTGAAGCTTTCTTT,CAGGEYPTEAFF
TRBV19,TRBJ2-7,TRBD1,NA,TGTGCCAGTAGTCGACAGGGGGAGTTGGAGCAGTACTTC,CASSRQGELEQYF
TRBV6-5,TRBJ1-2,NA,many,TGTGCCAGCAGTTACCGACTCCCGGGGAGAGATGGCTACACCTTC,CASSYRLPGRDGYTF
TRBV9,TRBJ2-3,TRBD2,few,TGTGCCAGCAGCGTAGCACCTAGCGGGAGGGCAACAGATACGCAGTATTTT,CASSVAPSGRATDTQYF
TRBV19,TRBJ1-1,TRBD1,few,TGTGCCAGTGGGACAGGGGGCACTGAAGCTTTCTTT,CASGTGGTEAFF
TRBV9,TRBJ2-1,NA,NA,TGTGCCAGCAGCGTAGCTGACGGCCGCTACAATGAGCAGTTCTTC,CASSVADGRYNEQFF
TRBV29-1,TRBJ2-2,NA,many,TGCAGCGTTGTGGCAGATCGGCCCACCGGGGAGCTGTTTTTT,CSVVADRPTGELFF
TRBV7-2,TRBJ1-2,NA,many,TGTGCCAGCAGCTTGGGACGGAGCTATGGCTACACCTTC,CASSLGRSYGYTF